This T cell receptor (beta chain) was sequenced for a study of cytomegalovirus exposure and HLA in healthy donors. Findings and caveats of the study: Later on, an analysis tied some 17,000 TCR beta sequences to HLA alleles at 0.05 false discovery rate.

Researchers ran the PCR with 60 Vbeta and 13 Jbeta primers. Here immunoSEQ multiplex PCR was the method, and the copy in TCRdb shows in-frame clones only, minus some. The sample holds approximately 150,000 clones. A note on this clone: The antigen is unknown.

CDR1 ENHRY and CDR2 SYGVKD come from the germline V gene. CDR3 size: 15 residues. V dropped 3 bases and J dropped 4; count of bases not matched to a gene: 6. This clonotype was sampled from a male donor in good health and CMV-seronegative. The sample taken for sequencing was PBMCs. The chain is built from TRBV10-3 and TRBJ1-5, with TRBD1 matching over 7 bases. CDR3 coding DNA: TGTGCCATCAGTGATCCCAAGGGGGCGAATCAGCCCCAGCATTTT. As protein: CAISDPKGANQPQHF.